The 21 T cell receptor beta chains below were found in one sample sequenced in a study of blood T cell repertoires in COVID-19. The data were produced by immunoSEQ multiplex PCR, yet TCRdb's version contains in-frame clones alone and is incomplete. The profile shows around 330,000 clones, 85% of them singletons. The specimen sequenced was PBMCs or T cells enriched from blood (not recorded which). The source of these receptors is a woman younger than 45 who had been exposed to COVID-19.

This clone was seen a single time. This chain joins TRBV7-9 and TRBJ2-5; 8 positions match TRBD1. Trimming removed 6 bases from V and 2 bases from J; junction bases left unmatched: 2. This CDR3 is 13 amino acids long. CDR1 is SEHNR and CDR2 is FQNEAQ in the germline V gene (reference sequence). The CDR3 spells CASRDRGQETQYF. CDR3 in DNA: TGTGCCAGCAGAGACAGGGGTCAAGAGACCCAGTACTTC. Full variable domain (remainder filled in from reference TRBV7-9 and TRBJ2-5): DTGVSQNPRHKITKRGQNVTFRCDPISEHNRLYWYRQTLGQGPEFLTYFQNEAQLEKSRLLSDRFSAERPKGSFSTLEIQRTEQGDSAMYLCASRDRGQETQYFGPGTRLLVL.

This clone was observed a single time. The chain recombines TRBV18 with TRBJ2-5; perhaps TRBD1 as D (6 bases). CDR1 is KGHSH, CDR2 LQKENI, per germline. Trimming cost V 5 bases and J 2 bases, with 12 bases left between them. This CDR3 contains 14 residues. CDR3 amino acids: CASSYQGSQETQYF. The CDR3 bases are TGTGCCAGCTCATACCAGGGGTCTCAAGAGACCCAGTACTTC.

DNA for the CDR3: TGTGCCAGCAGCGTTCGGGACAGCGTCACCGGGGAGCTGTTTTTT. This sequence encodes CASSVRDSVTGELFF. The rearrangement links TRBV5-4 to TRBJ2-2, with 7 bases lining up with TRBD1. Unmatched junction bases numbered 7, after V lost 4 bases and J lost 4 bases. Germline CDR1 and CDR2: SGHNT and YYREEE (reference sequence). There are 15 residues in the CDR3.

The chain joins TRBV30 to TRBJ1-1; D may be TRBD1 (5 bases). The CDR3 loop spans 13 amino acids. Germline V lookup: CDR1 GTSNPN, CDR2 SVGIG (reference sequence). With 3 bases removed from V and 5 bases from J, the gap between germline ends came to 13 bases. CDR3 coding DNA: TGTGCCTGGAGCGACAGCCTCGAGACTGAAGCTTTCTTT. It yields the protein CAWSDSLETEAFF.

J is TRBJ1-6 and V is TRBV6-1; 9 bases align to TRBD1. The CDR3 runs 15 residues. Losses at the gene ends were 1 base for V and 11 bases for J; bases not matched to a gene: 6. Germline CDR1 is MNHNS and CDR2 is SASEGT. This chain's CDR3 is CASSEEQGAGAPLHF. For the CDR3, the DNA is TGTGCCAGCAGTGAAGAACAGGGGGCAGGCGCACCCCTCCACTTT.

This clone came up once. The chain carries TRBV28 and TRBJ1-2; the match to TRBD1 covers 7 bases. The V gene's germline CDR1 is MDHEN and CDR2 SYDVKM. Trimming cost V 11 bases and J 7 bases; bases outside gene matches: 10. The CDR3 has 12 residues. In nucleotides, the CDR3 is TGTGCCGGTACGACAGGGCTCCGTGGCTACACCTTC. Translating gives CAGTTGLRGYTF.

This clone has ten or more counts. This chain connects TRBV5-5 to TRBJ2-7, with D tentatively TRBD2 (7 bases). The germline CDR1 and CDR2 sequences are SGHKS and YYEKEE (reference sequence). V dropped 5 bases and J dropped 7 bases, with 28 bases sitting between them. The CDR3 is 17 residues long. CDR3 nucleotides: TGTGCCAGCAGTCGGGCCGCGGGGGCGGGAGTGCTGGGGGAGCAGTACTTC. Residues: CASSRAAGAGVLGEQYF. Complete variable domain (other parts from reference TRBV5-5 and TRBJ2-7): DAGVTQSPTHLIKTRGQQVTLRCSPISGHKSVSWYQQVLGQGPQFIFQYYEKEERGRGNFPDRFSARQFPNYSSELNVNALLLGDSALYLCASSRAAGAGVLGEQYFGPGTRLTVT.

The rearrangement joins TRBV5-1 to TRBJ1-4, with 8 bases that match TRBD1. The CDR3 runs 14 residues. Germline values: CDR1 SGHRS, CDR2 YFSETQ. The V segment lost 4 bases and the J segment 8 bases; nucleotides outside the gene matches: 7. The CDR3 sequence is CASSVDRAREKLFF. The DNA for the CDR3 is TGCGCCAGCAGCGTGGACAGGGCTAGAGAAAAACTGTTTTTT.

V is TRBV19 and J is TRBJ1-5; TRBD1 matches at 7 bases. The length of the CDR3 is 15 residues. Germline V CDR1 and CDR2: LNHDA, SQIVND (reference sequence). V lost 4 bases and J lost 6; bases outside the gene matches: 9. CDR3 nucleotides: TGTGCCAGTAGTAGAGGAGAGGGGGCGGGTCAGCCCCAGCATTTT. Translating it yields CASSRGEGAGQPQHF.

The chain couples TRBV7-9 to TRBJ2-7, with 8 positions matching TRBD2. CDR1 and CDR2 from the germline V gene are SEHNR and FQNEAQ (reference sequence). Trimming cost V 2 bases and J 2 bases; bases outside gene matches: 5. CDR3 length equals 15 residues. CDR3 amino acids: CASSLPVAGTYEQYF. The CDR3, as DNA: TGTGCCAGCAGCTTACCCGTAGCGGGAACCTACGAGCAGTACTTC.

V gene TRBV28 combines with J gene TRBJ1-1; D gene unclear. Trimming stripped 5 bases from V and 11 bases from J, with 18 bases between. CDR3 length: 13 amino acids. Germline CDR1 and CDR2: MDHEN and SYDVKM. For the CDR3, the DNA is TGTGCCAGCAGTCCCATGGCCTCGGGGAGGGCTTTCTTT. It is translated as CASSPMASGRAFF.

V and J are TRBV3-1 (or the pseudogene TRBV3-2) and TRBJ2-1; 7 bases map to TRBD2. This CDR3 has 15 amino acids. Trimming cost V 0 bases and J 5 bases; bases outside gene matches: 4. In germline, CDR1 is LGHDT, CDR2 YNNKEL (reference sequence). Written as DNA, the CDR3 is TGTGCCAGCAGCCAAGATATCGGGAGGAACAATGAGCAGTTCTTC. Protein: CASSQDIGRNNEQFF.

The chain has TRBV30 and TRBJ2-5; D may be TRBD2 (5 bases). Trimming pared 1 base from V and 9 bases from J, leaving 12 bases between. The CDR3 consists of 12 residues. The germline V gene encodes CDR1 GTSNPN and CDR2 SVGIG (reference sequence). CDR3: CAWSGIPGAQYF. DNA for the CDR3: TGTGCCTGGAGTGGGATTCCCGGGGCCCAGTACTTC.

The genes are TRBV4-1 and TRBJ2-1, with 9 bases identical to TRBD2. The V segment lost 3 bases and the J segment 9 bases; nucleotides outside the gene matches: 9. The CDR3 totals 15 residues. CDR1 is MGHRA and CDR2 is YSYEKL in the germline V gene. DNA of the CDR3: TGCGCCAGCAGCCACCTTAGCGGGGGTAAGGTTGAGCAGTTCTTC. Its translation is CASSHLSGGKVEQFF.

This chain links TRBV19 with TRBJ2-5, with D possibly being TRBD2 (6 bases). The CDR3 spans 13 residues. V dropped 2 bases and J dropped 5 bases, with 9 bases sitting between them. Germline V gene lookup returns CDR1 LNHDA and CDR2 SQIVND (reference sequence). The CDR3 here is CASSISGVETQYF. DNA for the CDR3: TGTGCCAGTAGTATATCGGGGGTGGAGACCCAGTACTTC.

The chain uses TRBV19 and TRBJ1-6, with D tentatively TRBD1 (5 bases). CDR1 is LNHDA and CDR2 is SQIVND in the germline V gene (reference sequence). V lost 2 bases to trimming and J lost 8 bases, with 13 bases between them. The CDR3 contains 15 residues. The DNA of the CDR3 is TGTGCCAGTAGTATATCCCGGGACTGGGATTCACCCCTCCACTTT. It codes for CASSISRDWDSPLHF.

V gene TRBV7-9 combines with J gene TRBJ1-2; D remains ambiguous. In germline, CDR1 is SEHNR, CDR2 FQNEAQ (reference sequence). The CDR3 length is 13 residues. The V end was cut by 1 base, the J end by 4 bases, with 7 bases between. CDR3 protein: CASSLESVYGYTF. The CDR3 nucleotides are TGTGCCAGCAGCTTAGAATCGGTCTATGGCTACACCTTC.

The rearrangement links TRBV12-5 to TRBJ2-5, with 9 bases identical to TRBD1. Looked up from germline, CDR1 is LGHNT and CDR2 is FRNRAP. Unmatched junction bases numbered 0, after V lost 1 base and J lost 3 bases. This CDR3 region has 14 residues. The CDR3 DNA follows: TGTGCTAGTGGTTTGGGACAGGGGGAAGAGACCCAGTACTTC. Protein: CASGLGQGEETQYF. Variable domain in full (rest from reference TRBV12-5 and TRBJ2-5): DARVTQTPRHKVTEMGQEVTMRCQPILGHNTVFWYRQTMMQGLELLAYFRNRAPLDDSGMPKDRFSAEMPDATLATLKIQPSEPRDSAVYFCASGLGQGEETQYFGPGTRLLVL.

The chain employs TRBV30 and TRBJ1-2; D uncertain. The germline V gene has CDR1 GTSNPN and CDR2 SVGIG (reference sequence). Trimming removed 2 bases from V and 8 bases from J, with 15 bases in between. The CDR3 length is 13 residues. CDR3 residues: CAWSPEGRGGYTF. The CDR3 coding sequence is TGTGCCTGGAGTCCTGAAGGGAGAGGGGGCTACACCTTC.

This chain joins TRBV11-2 and TRBJ2-1, with D possibly matching TRBD2 (5 bases). CDR3 length: 15 amino acids. Trimming removed 5 bases from V and 5 bases from J, with 16 bases in between. CDR1 and CDR2 from the germline V gene are SGHAT and FQNNGV. CDR3 sequence (DNA): TGTGCCAGCAGCCCCGTTAGGGCGGGTAACAATGAGCAGTTCTTC. It codes for CASSPVRAGNNEQFF.

CDR3 in amino acids: CATSDLTSGGYNEQFF. CDR3 in DNA: TGTGCCACCAGTGATCTGACTAGCGGGGGGTACAATGAGCAGTTCTTC. The J gene is TRBJ2-1, the V gene TRBV24-1, with TRBD2 matching over 13 bases. After removal of 3 bases from V and 4 bases from J, the junction contained 2 bases not matched to a gene. The CDR3 is 16 amino acids. Looked up from germline, CDR1 is KGHDR and CDR2 is SFDVKD.